This T cell receptor (beta chain) appears in the sequencing data of a study of shared clonotypes between healthy human individuals. Germline V gene data show CDR1 as SGDLS and CDR2 as YYNGEE. This CDR3 comprises 16 residues. The ends lost 4 bases at V and 2 bases at J; junction bases unmatched: 5. Only in-frame clones appear in the TCRdb table, and some are missing; sequencing was by immunoSEQ multiplex PCR. The table has millions of clones, 85% to 95% seen once. The rearrangement links TRBV9 to TRBJ2-3, with 12 positions matching TRBD2. This receptor was obtained from a young man in good health. Sequenced sample: naive CD4+ T cells sorted from blood. Specified subset: CD45RA+ positively selected. Here the CDR3 DNA reads TGTGCCAGCAGCAAACTAGCGGGGGGCTCCACAGATACGCAGTATTTT. This sequence encodes CASSKLAGGSTDTQYF.